These T cell receptor beta chains were read from a single sample in a study of tumor-infiltrating lymphocytes in glioblastoma multiforme. From the multiplex PCR reads, TCRdb called clonotypes with MiXCR, one entry per CDR3 protein. Of approximately 12,000 distinct CDR3 sequences listed, roughly 70% were seen once; the top ten hold about 30%. Sequenced: brain tumor tissue. Receptors originate from a male donor with glioblastoma. The CDR3 runs from the conserved cysteine through the conserved F or W. A D gene is named only where the DNA matches it firmly. Not all rows give a size; the values are once, few, many and, for expanded clones, a class.

j_call,v_call,clone_size,d_call,cdr3_nt,cdr3_aa
TRBJ2-3,TRBV29-1,-,-,TGCAGCGTGGGGGCGTACAGGGGGGGGAGCACAGATACGCAGTATTTT,CSVGAYRGGSTDTQYF
TRBJ2-1,TRBV11-3,-,-,TGTGCCAGCAGCCTAACCCCCTACAATGAGCAGTTCTTC,CASSLTPYNEQFF
TRBJ2-2,TRBV12-3/TRBV12-4,-,-,TGTGCCAGGAGTTTACTTTCAGGGAACACCGAGGAGCTGTTTTTT,CARSLLSGNTEELFF
TRBJ1-4,TRBV6-6,-,-,TGTGAAAGCAGTCACGGGACATTTCTAGAAAAACTGTTTTTT,CESSHGTFLEKLFF
TRBJ2-1,TRBV11-2,-,-,TGTGCCAGCAGCTTATATAGGGGCAATGAGGAGTTCTTC,CASSLYRGNEEFF
TRBJ2-7,TRBV20-1,-,-,TGCAGTGCCAGTCGACTGGAGACCTACGAGCAGTACTTC,CSASRLETYEQYF
TRBJ2-3,TRBV2,few,-,TGTGCCAGCAGTGCCGAGTACACAGATACGCAGTATTTT,CASSAEYTDTQYF
TRBJ1-4,TRBV20-1,few,TRBD1,TGCATTGCCCAGACAGGGGCGACTAATGAAAAACTGTTTTTT,CIAQTGATNEKLFF
TRBJ2-3,TRBV20-1,-,TRBD2,TGCAGTGCTAGTCGCCCCGGATTAGCGGGAGGGCCGAATAGCAGAGATACGCGGTATTTT,CSASRPGLAGGPNSRDTRYF
TRBJ2-7,TRBV20-1,medium-sized,TRBD1,TGCAGTGCTAGAAAACCCGGGACAGGGGTTTTCCCGAGCTCCTACGAGCAGTACTTC,CSARKPGTGVFPSSYEQYF
TRBJ2-1,TRBV20-1,-,TRBD2,TGCAGTGCTAGAAAGGCGGGAGACGCCATAGAGCGGTTCTTC,CSARKAGDAIERFF
TRBJ2-3,TRBV11-2,-,-,TGTGCCAGCAGCTTAGGAATTTCCAATACGCAGTATTTT,CASSLGISNTQYF
TRBJ2-3,TRBV2,-,-,TGTGCCAGCAGTGAAGCGCTACGCCTCTTTAACACAGATACGCAGTATTTT,CASSEALRLFNTDTQYF
TRBJ2-1,TRBV5-4,few,TRBD2,TGTGCCAGCAGCTTGAGCGGGAGGGTTAACGAGCAGTTCTTC,CASSLSGRVNEQFF
TRBJ2-1,TRBV6-5,-,-,TGTGCCAGCGGTTACGGGCCGGGCCTCGGTCAGCAGCTCTTC,CASGYGPGLGQQLF
TRBJ2-3,TRBV20-1,-,-,TGCAGTGCTAGAAGGGGGGGAGATACGCAGTATTTT,CSARRGGDTQYF
TRBJ2-5,TRBV11-2,-,TRBD2,TGTGCCAGCAGTACCTCCGGCGGGAGAGGAGAGACCCAGTACTTC,CASSTSGGRGETQYF
TRBJ2-3,TRBV11-1,many,TRBD1,TGTGCCAGCAGCTTTTTCGGACAGGTAGACACAGATACGCAGTATTTT,CASSFFGQVDTDTQYF
TRBJ2-7,TRBV10-3,medium-sized,TRBD2,TGTGCCATCAGTGTAGCGGGAAGTCCCGAGCAGTACTTC,CAISVAGSPEQYF
TRBJ2-7,TRBV20-1,-,TRBD1,TGCAGTGCTAGAAACCCCGGGACAGGGGGTTTCCCGAGCTCCTACGAGCAGTACTTC,CSARNPGTGGFPSSYEQYF
TRBJ2-3,TRBV11-3,-,-,TGTGCCACCACACCGGGCGGGAACACAGATACGCAGTATTTT,CATTPGGNTDTQYF
TRBJ1-5,TRBV10-2,-,-,TGCGCCAGCAGACCCTTGGCAACAGGTGATCAGCTCCAGCATTTT,CASRPLATGDQLQHF
TRBJ2-7,TRBV20-1,-,TRBD1,TGCAGTGCTAAGTCCGGACAGGCAAAATACGAGCAGTACTTC,CSAKSGQAKYEQYF
TRBJ2-3,TRBV11-3,many,-,TGTGCCAGCAGCTTAGAACCAAGCACGGATACGCAGTATTTT,CASSLEPSTDTQYF
TRBJ2-2,TRBV28,few,-,TGTGCCAGCAGTTGGTATGGCGCTAACACCGGGGAGCTGTTTTTT,CASSWYGANTGELFF
TRBJ2-7,TRBV6-5,-,TRBD2,TGTGCCAGCCTTGGGACTAGGATGGGCGAGCAGTACTTC,CASLGTRMGEQYF
TRBJ2-3,TRBV6-5,-,TRBD1,TGTGCCCTAGGGGGCGGTCCCATAGATATGCAGTATTTT,CALGGGPIDMQYF
TRBJ2-3,TRBV5-4,-,-,TGTGCCAGCAGCTTGGCACCGGATACGCAGTATTTT,CASSLAPDTQYF
TRBJ1-2,TRBV20-1,-,TRBD1,TGCAGTGCAGGGGACAGGAGAGACTATGGCTACACCTTC,CSAGDRRDYGYTF
TRBJ2-3,TRBV11-1,once,-,TGTGCCAGCAGCTTACTACTAGTGGGGAGCACAGATACGCAATATTTT,CASSLLLVGSTDTQYF
TRBJ2-3,TRBV11-2,-,TRBD1,TGCGCCAGCAGCTTACAGGGGACGTGGATAGATACGCAGTATTTT,CASSLQGTWIDTQYF
TRBJ2-3,TRBV29-1,few,-,TGCAGCGTTCTACCCCGAGCGGCAGATACGCAGTATTTT,CSVLPRAADTQYF
TRBJ2-1,TRBV10-3,-,TRBD1,TGTGCCATCAGTGAGGGACAGGGAGGTAATGAGCAGTTCTTC,CAISEGQGGNEQFF
TRBJ2-7,TRBV19,many,-,TGTGCCAGTAACGCGGTCGGCTACGAGCAGTACTTC,CASNAVGYEQYF
TRBJ2-3,TRBV20-1,-,-,TGCAGTGCAAGCCGACTAGACCCAAGCACAGGTACGCAGTATTTT,CSASRLDPSTGTQYF
TRBJ2-1,TRBV11-1,once,TRBD1,TGTGCCAGCAGCCGTGACAGGGTGGCAGTCAATGAGCAGTTCTTC,CASSRDRVAVNEQFF
TRBJ2-1,TRBV29-1,-,TRBD2,TGCAGCGTTGCCCCCGAAGGGAGCGGGAGTGGTAATGAGCAGTTCTTC,CSVAPEGSGSGNEQFF
TRBJ2-7,TRBV11-1,-,TRBD1,TGTGCCAGCAGCTCGACAGGGGGAACCTACGAGCAGTACTTC,CASSSTGGTYEQYF
TRBJ1-1,TRBV11-2,-,-,TGTCTCAGCAGGGCTATTCTAGCGGTTGGGAACACTGAAGCTTTCTTT,CLSRAILAVGNTEAFF
TRBJ2-4,TRBV20-1,-,TRBD1,TGCAGTGCTGGTCTCGGACAGGGAGAGGACATTCAGTACTTC,CSAGLGQGEDIQYF
TRBJ2-3,TRBV7-8,-,-,TGTGCCAGCAGCCCCGCCACAGATACGCAGTATTTT,CASSPATDTQYF
TRBJ1-2,TRBV6-1,-,-,TGTGCCAGCAGTGAAGGGGAGGGGTTTTATGGCTACACCTTC,CASSEGEGFYGYTF
TRBJ1-6,TRBV29-1,-,-,TGCAGCGTTGCCAGTGACACAGAATCATCCCTCCACTTT,CSVASDTESSLHF
TRBJ1-5,TRBV12-3/TRBV12-4,-,TRBD1,TGTGCCAGCAGTGGCGGGGCAGGGGGCAGCAATCAGCCCCAGCATTTT,CASSGGAGGSNQPQHF
TRBJ1-2,TRBV7-2,-,-,TGTGCCAGCAGCTTAAACAAGCCTAACTATGGCTACACCTTC,CASSLNKPNYGYTF
TRBJ2-7,TRBV12-3/TRBV12-4,few,TRBD2,TGTGCCAGCAGTTTAAGGCCGGGAGGGCAGTGCTTC,CASSLRPGGQCF
TRBJ1-5,TRBV10-2,once,-,TGCGCCAGTAGTGGGGCAGGGCACAATCAGCCCCAGCATTTT,CASSGAGHNQPQHF
TRBJ1-1,TRBV3-1,-,-,TGTGCCAGCAGCTTAGACAGGCAGGGCGGAGCTTTCTTT,CASSLDRQGGAFF
TRBJ2-1,TRBV6-5,-,TRBD2,TGTGCCAGCAGTCAAAAAAAAGCGGGAGCCGTCTGGAATGAGCAGTTCTTC,CASSQKKAGAVWNEQFF
TRBJ2-5,TRBV11-2,-,-,TGTGCCAGCAACGGTCCGGGGACGGGACAAGAGACCCAGTACTTC,CASNGPGTGQETQYF
TRBJ1-4,TRBV19,many,-,TGTGCCAGTAGGCTAACGGGACGACGGACCCTGTTTTTT,CASRLTGRRTLFF